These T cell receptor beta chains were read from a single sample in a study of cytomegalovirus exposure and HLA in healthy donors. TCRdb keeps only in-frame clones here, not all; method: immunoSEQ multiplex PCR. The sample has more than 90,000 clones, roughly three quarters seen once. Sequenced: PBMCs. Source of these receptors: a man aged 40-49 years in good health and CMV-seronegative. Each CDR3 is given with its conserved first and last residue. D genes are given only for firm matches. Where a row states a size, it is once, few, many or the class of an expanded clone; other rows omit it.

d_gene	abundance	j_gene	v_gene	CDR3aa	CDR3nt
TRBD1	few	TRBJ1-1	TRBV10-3	CAISPRGSTEAFF	TGTGCCATCAGTCCCAGGGGGTCCACTGAAGCTTTCTTT
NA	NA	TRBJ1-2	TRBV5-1	CASGMTVNYGYTF	TGCGCCAGCGGCATGACAGTTAACTATGGCTACACCTTC
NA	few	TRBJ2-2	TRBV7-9	CASSLLEPGELFF	TGTGCCAGCAGCCTGCTAGAACCCGGGGAGCTGTTTTTT
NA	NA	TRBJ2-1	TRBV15	CATSRKGVDEQFF	TGTGCCACCAGCAGAAAAGGGGTAGATGAGCAGTTCTTC
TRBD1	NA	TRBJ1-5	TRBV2	CASSRQGLRNQPQHF	TGTGCCAGCAGCCGACAGGGGTTGCGCAATCAGCCCCAGCATTTT
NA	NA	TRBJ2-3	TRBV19	CASSILTDTDTQYF	TGTGCCAGTAGTATCTTAACAGACACAGATACGCAGTATTTT
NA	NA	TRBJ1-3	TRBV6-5	CASSYGGGAGNTIYF	TGTGCCAGCAGTTACGGCGGGGGAGCTGGAAACACCATATATTTT
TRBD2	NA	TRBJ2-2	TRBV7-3	CASSPRTSGGGTGELFF	TGTGCCAGCAGCCCCCGGACTAGCGGGGGGGGTACCGGGGAGCTGTTTTTT
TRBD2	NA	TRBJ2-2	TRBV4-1	CASSRAVGRGEGTGELFF	TGCGCCAGCAGCCGCGCGGTGGGGCGGGGGGAAGGGACCGGGGAGCTGTTTTTT
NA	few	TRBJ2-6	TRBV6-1	CASSESRGSSPSGANVLTF	TGTGCCAGCAGTGAATCCCGGGGGAGTAGCCCCTCTGGGGCCAACGTCCTGACTTTC
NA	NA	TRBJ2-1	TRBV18	CAAGAATYNEQFF	TGTGCCGCAGGGGCGGCTACCTACAATGAGCAGTTCTTC
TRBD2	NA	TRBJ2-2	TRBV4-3	CASSQEPLVAGDTGELFF	TGCGCCAGCAGCCAAGAGCCCCTTGTCGCGGGGGACACCGGGGAGCTGTTTTTT
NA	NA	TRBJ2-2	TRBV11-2	CASRQGRTSGELFF	TGTGCCAGCAGGCAGGGGCGGACCTCCGGGGAGCTGTTTTTT
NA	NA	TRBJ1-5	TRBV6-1	CASRWSRLSNQPQHF	TGTGCCAGCAGGTGGTCGAGGTTAAGCAATCAGCCCCAGCATTTT
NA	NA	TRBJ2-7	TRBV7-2	CASSPPVPIEQYF	TGTGCCAGCAGCCCACCGGTCCCCATCGAGCAGTACTTC
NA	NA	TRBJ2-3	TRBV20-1	CSAPGVDTQYF	TGCAGTGCTCCCGGGGTAGATACGCAGTATTTT
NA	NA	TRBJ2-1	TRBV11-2	CASSLAGYNEQFF	TGTGCCAGCAGCTTAGCCGGCTACAATGAGCAGTTCTTC
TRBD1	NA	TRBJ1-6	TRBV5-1	CASSLGSTGNGNSPLHF	TGCGCCAGCAGCTTGGGTTCGACAGGGAATGGGAATTCACCCCTCCACTTT
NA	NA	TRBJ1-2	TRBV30	CAWREDGYTF	TGTGCCTGGAGGGAGGACGGCTACACCTTC
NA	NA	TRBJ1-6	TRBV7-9	CASSLAGENSPLHF	TGTGCCAGCAGCTTAGCAGGAGAGAATTCACCCCTCCACTTT
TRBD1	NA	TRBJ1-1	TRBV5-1	CASSRSTGPTEAFF	TGCGCCAGCAGCAGATCGACAGGGCCCACTGAAGCTTTCTTT
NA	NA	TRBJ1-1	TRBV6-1	CASKKQGFNTEAFF	TGTGCCAGCAAGAAACAGGGCTTCAACACTGAAGCTTTCTTT
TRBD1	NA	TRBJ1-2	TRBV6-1	CASSGTGTGLGYTF	TGTGCCAGCAGTGGCACCGGGACAGGGCTTGGCTACACCTTC
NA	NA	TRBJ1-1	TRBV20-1	CSASRGTEAFF	TGCAGTGCTAGTCGGGGCACTGAAGCTTTCTTT
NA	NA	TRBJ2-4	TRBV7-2	CASSLGGGSKNIQYF	TGTGCCAGCAGCTTGGGGGGAGGATCCAAAAACATTCAGTACTTC
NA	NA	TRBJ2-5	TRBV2	CASSGFGLAGASQETQYF	TGTGCCAGCAGCGGTTTTGGTCTGGCAGGGGCCTCACAAGAGACCCAGTACTTC
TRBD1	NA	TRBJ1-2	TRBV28	CASSPGGSGYGYTF	TGTGCCAGCAGCCCAGGGGGCTCGGGCTATGGCTACACCTTC
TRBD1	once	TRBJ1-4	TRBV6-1	CASSEPGQGEKLFF	TGTGCCAGCAGTGAGCCGGGACAGGGGGAAAAACTGTTTTTT
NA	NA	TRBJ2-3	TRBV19	CASSIGGTGTDTQYF	TGTGCCAGTAGTATTGGAGGGACTGGCACAGATACGCAGTATTTT
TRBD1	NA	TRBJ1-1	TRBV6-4	CASSGRTGGNTEAFF	TGTGCCAGCAGTGGCCGGACAGGGGGGAACACTGAAGCTTTCTTT
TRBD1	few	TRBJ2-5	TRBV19	CASSIEQGAVETQYF	TGTGCCAGTAGTATTGAACAGGGGGCGGTTGAGACCCAGTACTTC
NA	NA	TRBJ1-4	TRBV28	CASKRDMKKLFF	TGTGCCAGCAAACGGGACATGAAAAAACTGTTTTTT
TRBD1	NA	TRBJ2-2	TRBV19	CASRSTGGTGELFF	TGTGCCAGTAGATCCACAGGGGGCACCGGGGAGCTGTTTTTT
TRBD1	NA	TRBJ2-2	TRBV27	CASSLLLGQGTGELFF	TGTGCCAGCAGTTTATTACTGGGACAGGGAACCGGGGAGCTGTTTTTT
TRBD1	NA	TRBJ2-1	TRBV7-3	CASSPTPDRVENEQFF	TGTGCCAGCAGCCCCACACCGGACAGGGTGGAAAATGAGCAGTTCTTC
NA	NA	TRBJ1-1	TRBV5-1	CASSQEVNTEAFF	TGCGCCAGCAGTCAGGAGGTGAACACTGAAGCTTTCTTT
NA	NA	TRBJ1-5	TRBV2	CASSPSDSPNQPQHF	TGTGCCAGCAGTCCGTCCGACAGCCCCAATCAGCCCCAGCATTTT
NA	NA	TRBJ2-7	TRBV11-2	CASSLIASRGAYEQYF	TGTGCCAGCAGCTTAATCGCTTCGCGGGGAGCCTACGAGCAGTACTTC
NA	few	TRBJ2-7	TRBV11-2	CASRQGNEQYF	TGTGCCAGCAGACAGGGAAACGAGCAGTACTTC
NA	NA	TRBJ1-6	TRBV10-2	CASSELVGGNSPPHF	TGCGCCAGCAGTGAGTTGGTGGGGGGAAATTCACCCCCCCACTTT
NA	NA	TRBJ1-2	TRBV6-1	CASKEGRENYGYTF	TGTGCCAGCAAGGAGGGTAGGGAGAACTATGGCTACACCTTC
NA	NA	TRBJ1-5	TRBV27	CASRPYRDGQPQHF	TGTGCCAGCAGGCCTTACAGGGACGGTCAGCCCCAGCATTTT
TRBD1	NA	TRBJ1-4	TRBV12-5	CASGLAGQGDEKLFF	TGTGCTAGTGGTTTGGCGGGACAGGGGGACGAAAAACTGTTTTTT
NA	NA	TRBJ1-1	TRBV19	CASSPWDTSNTEAFF	TGTGCCAGTAGTCCGTGGGACACCTCGAACACTGAAGCTTTCTTT
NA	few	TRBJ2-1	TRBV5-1	CASSAGGQASYNEQFF	TGCGCCAGCAGCGCTGGGGGCCAGGCTTCCTACAATGAGCAGTTCTTC